The rows below give T cell receptor beta chains drawn from one sample of a study of T-cell memory formation after mild COVID-19. TCRdb reprocessed the 5' RACE reads via MiXCR and lists one record per CDR3 protein. Of 250,000 to 350,000 distinct CDR3 sequences listed, more than 15% are singletons. The sequenced sample consisted of PBMCs or a T cell subset sorted from them (not recorded which). Source of these receptors: a man aged 18 to 30 who had mild COVID-19 (a few samples of this study predate the infection). Cell type and time point are not known. Each CDR3 is given with its conserved first and last residue. D genes are given only for firm matches. For some rows the clone size is stated as once, few or many, or as a class when expanded; others skip it.

few,.,TRBV12-3/TRBV12-4,TRBJ1-1,TGTGCCAGCAACGCGGACACTGAAGCTTTCTTT,CASNADTEAFF
few,.,TRBV5-6,TRBJ2-5,TGTGCCAGCAGCTTGGGGGGAATGAAAGAGACCCAGTACTTC,CASSLGGMKETQYF
.,TRBD1,TRBV4-3,TRBJ1-3,TGCGCCAGCAGCCGCCCGAAGGGCGACAGGGACGGAAACACCATATATTTT,CASSRPKGDRDGNTIYF
.,.,TRBV18,TRBJ1-2,TGTGCCAGCTCACCAGGGAGGTTAAGTGGCTACACCTTC,CASSPGRLSGYTF
.,.,TRBV10-2,TRBJ2-3,TGCGCCAGCAGTGAGTTCAGGACAGATACGCAGTATTTT,CASSEFRTDTQYF
few,.,TRBV18,TRBJ1-4,TGTGCCAGCTCTCCCCGGACAACTAATGAAAAACTGTTTTTT,CASSPRTTNEKLFF
.,.,TRBV6-2/TRBV6-3,TRBJ1-1,TGTGCCAGCAGTCATGACCGGATAAGGGATCTCATGAACACTGAAGCTTTCTTT,CASSHDRIRDLMNTEAFF
.,TRBD1,TRBV5-1,TRBJ1-2,TGCGCCAGCGGATACGACGGACAGGGGAGCTATGGCTACACCTTC,CASGYDGQGSYGYTF
.,.,TRBV5-5,TRBJ2-4,TGTGCCAGCAGAGGGGGTCTGAAAAACATTCAGTACTTC,CASRGGLKNIQYF
.,TRBD1,TRBV7-9,TRBJ1-4,TGTGCCAGCAGCGGACGGACAGGCTTAGGCAGCGCAACTAATGAAAAACTGTTTTTT,CASSGRTGLGSATNEKLFF
few,.,TRBV6-5,TRBJ1-3,TGTGCCAGCAGTTACGGTTTGGGAGGAACTGGAAACACCATATATTTT,CASSYGLGGTGNTIYF
few,.,TRBV6-9,TRBJ1-2,TGTGCCAGCAGTTATTCTGGGGCCGTGGGACCCAGTTCCGGCTACACCTTC,CASSYSGAVGPSSGYTF
once,.,TRBV10-3,TRBJ2-7,TGTGCCACCAGAACCAGCTCCTACGAGCAGTACTTC,CATRTSSYEQYF
few,TRBD2,TRBV10-3,TRBJ2-3,TGTGCCATCCGGAAGACTAGCGTGGGCCCAGATACGCAGTATTTT,CAIRKTSVGPDTQYF
.,.,TRBV20-1,TRBJ1-1,TGCAGTGCCGGACAGTTGAACACTGAAGCTTTCTTT,CSAGQLNTEAFF
many,TRBD2,TRBV9,TRBJ2-1,TGTGCCAGCAGCTTAAGCGGGGGGTACAATGAGCAGTTCTTC,CASSLSGGYNEQFF
.,TRBD1,TRBV5-6,TRBJ2-4,TGTGCCAGCAGCTTAAGACAGGGATGGAACATTCAGTACTTC,CASSLRQGWNIQYF
few,.,TRBV7-2,TRBJ2-5,TGTGCCAGCAGCTCCAGGGGGGGCGGGGGAGAGACCCAGTACTTC,CASSSRGGGGETQYF
.,.,TRBV9,TRBJ2-3,TGTGCCAGCAGCGTACGAGGGTTCGCAGATACGCAGTATTTT,CASSVRGFADTQYF
many,.,TRBV4-3,TRBJ1-2,TGCGCCAGCAGCCAAGCCAAGGGCGATGGCTACACCTTC,CASSQAKGDGYTF
.,.,TRBV6-2/TRBV6-3,TRBJ1-5,TGTGCCAGCAGTTATAGATACAATCAGCCCCAGCATTTT,CASSYRYNQPQHF
.,.,TRBV29-1,TRBJ1-2,TGCAGCTCTCTTACCGAGGGCGGCTACACCTTC,CSSLTEGGYTF
.,.,TRBV4-3,TRBJ1-2,TGCGCCAGCAGCCAAGGACCCGGGGGGGGAGGCTACACCTTC,CASSQGPGGGGYTF
few,TRBD1,TRBV24-1,TRBJ2-3,TGTGCCACCACCGGACAGGGTGCAGATACGCAGTATTTT,CATTGQGADTQYF
once,TRBD1,TRBV7-9,TRBJ1-4,TGTGCCAGCAGCCAGGGGGAGAGTAATGAAAAACTGTTTTTT,CASSQGESNEKLFF